This T cell receptor (beta chain) is from a study of blood T cell repertoires in COVID-19 (dated by TCRdb to 2018 to 2020). Looking at the study overall: Samples from collaborators originated in the United States, Italy and Spain and spanned both the acute and convalescent phases of COVID-19. The material from the prospective study consisted of cDNA or gDNA derived from T cells, B-cell-depleted T cells, or PBMCs. Deeply sampled blood TCRbeta repertoires from subjects exposed to, actively infected with, or recovered from COVID-19 were included in the dataset. The repertoires were released in a freely available public database intended as a resource for research on the immune response to SARS-CoV-2. The samples were drawn from two sources: the first 160 participants of the ongoing ImmuneRACE study, and 1,000 to 1,500 subjects contributed by 6 global collaborators. Sample metadata almost always included a de-identified subject ID, COVID-19 status, age in years and sex. Where available, HLA class I and class II types were taken from metadata supplied by the sample provider and were not determined by assay-based typing. General conclusions and limits of the study: How much clinical and demographic metadata was included differed by source and by participant, and the metadata was provided uncurated.

Remarks on this clone: Its antigen remains unidentified. Base qualities are not provided; no much larger clone lies one nucleotide away.

Each collaborating institution followed its own protocols to collect whole blood in K2EDTA tubes. Collaborator samples were shipped for TCRbeta analysis as frozen whole blood, isolated PBMCs, or DNA extracted from either sample type. Reading the germline V gene gives CDR1 MDHEN and CDR2 SYDVKM. The CDR3 sequence holds 15 residues, the cysteine and phenylalanine included. The read is trimmed to its CDR3 DNA, 45 bases read in frame from base 1. V has 4 bases trimmed and J has 4 bases trimmed; junction bases matching no gene number 9. TCRbeta CDR3 regions were amplified from genomic DNA by means of the immunoSEQ Assay, a bias-controlled multiplex PCR. The authors' pipeline ran thus. The number of nucleated cells in each sample was estimated from the amplification of reference gene primers within the assay. To quantify the absolute abundance of each unique TCRbeta CDR3 rearrangement, sequence reads were collapsed and filtered. For each sample, productive Simpson clonality was calculated as the square root of Simpson's diversity index across productive rearrangements. Not all clones reach the TCRdb copy of this immuneACCESS table, which keeps in-frame sequences only. Checked studies attribute under half of the gap to unresolved V genes and leave the rest unexplained. V, J and clone size are taken as reported in that table, and D and trimming were inferred from the DNA itself. The sample table lists over 65,000 clones, about nine tenths of them with a count of one. Just over 9% of the sample is held by the ten biggest clonotypes.

This chain joins TRBV28 to TRBJ2-7, with 8 central nucleotides matching TRBD1. The source of this sequence is a human donor in a cohort sampled during active COVID-19. The sample taken for sequencing was peripheral blood. The CDR3 reads as follows: CASSWALGTGYEQYF. The nucleotides are TGTGCCAGCAGTTGGGCCTTGGGGACAGGTTACGAGCAGTACTTC.